The 18 T cell receptor beta chains below all came from one sample that was sequenced in a study of blood T cell repertoires in COVID-19. Some clones are missing from TCRdb's copy, which holds only in-frame ones; the method was immunoSEQ multiplex PCR. The sample carries about 380,000 clones, roughly 80% recorded once. The specimen was peripheral blood. The receptors originated from a human donor with acute or convalescent COVID-19. The donor label of this sample is uncertain.

J is TRBJ2-5 and V is TRBV18; D remains ambiguous. V gave up 6 bases and J gave up 1 base, with 18 bases separating them. CDR1 KGHSH and CDR2 LQKENI come from the germline V gene. This CDR3 has 16 residues. The CDR3 region is CASSTIRTAVQETQYF. The CDR3 DNA is TGTGCCAGCTCTACTATCCGTACTGCAGTCCAAGAGACCCAGTACTTC.

The chain has TRBV10-1 and TRBJ2-1; 8 nucleotides agree with TRBD1. This CDR3 spans 15 amino acids. J was trimmed by 9 bases and V by 3 bases; bases with no gene match: 10. Germline V lookup: CDR1 WNHNN, CDR2 SYGVQD (reference sequence). The CDR3 nucleotides are TGCGCCAGCAGTGAACAGGGGGTTATATCGGGTGAGCAGTTCTTC. Translated: CASSEQGVISGEQFF.

The rearrangement uses TRBV3-1 (or the pseudogene TRBV3-2) and TRBJ1-1; D gene unclear. Trimming shortened V by 3 bases and J by 0 bases, and 11 bases separated the two germline ends. This CDR3 has 15 residues. Per the germline V gene, CDR1 is LGHDT and CDR2 is YNNKEL (reference sequence). The CDR3 protein is CASSHTQVLNTEAFF. CDR3 coding DNA: TGTGCCAGCAGCCACACTCAGGTCCTGAACACTGAAGCTTTCTTT.

V gene TRBV19 combines with J gene TRBJ1-3; 9 bases map to TRBD1. J gave up 0 bases and V 3 bases, and 6 bases lay outside the gene matches. The germline V gene has CDR1 LNHDA and CDR2 SQIVND (reference sequence). The CDR3 spans 17 residues. CDR3 sequence: CASSIPLGQGSGNTIYF. DNA for the CDR3: TGTGCCAGTAGTATCCCGCTGGGACAGGGCTCTGGAAACACCATATATTTT.

V is TRBV6-4 and J is TRBJ1-1, with TRBD1 identical over 9 bases. V dropped 5 bases and J dropped 7; count of bases not matched to a gene: 8. Per the germline V gene, CDR1 is MRHNA and CDR2 is SNTAGT. The CDR3 covers 14 residues. CDR3 residues: CASSPGTGRLEAFF. CDR3 DNA sequence: TGTGCCAGCAGTCCCGGGACAGGGAGGCTTGAAGCTTTCTTT.

This chain links TRBV30 with TRBJ2-5; D is uncertain. The germline V gene encodes CDR1 GTSNPN and CDR2 SVGIG (reference sequence). The ends were cut back, 4 bases at V and 5 bases at J, with 8 bases in the middle. This CDR3 is built from 11 residues. For the CDR3, the DNA is TGTGCCTGGAACGCGAGGGAGACCCAGTACTTC. Translation gives CAWNARETQYF.

The rearrangement uses TRBV19 and TRBJ1-1; TRBD1 matches at 9 bases. J lost 0 bases, V lost 6 bases, and 11 bases had no gene match. Germline V gene sequence: CDR1 LNHDA, CDR2 SQIVND (reference sequence). The CDR3 runs to 17 residues. CDR3 region: CASSPGTGYGVNTEAFF. The CDR3 bases are TGTGCCAGTAGCCCCGGGACAGGGTACGGGGTGAACACTGAAGCTTTCTTT. Full variable domain (remainder filled in from reference TRBV19 and TRBJ1-1): DGGITQSPKYLFRKEGQNVTLSCEQNLNHDAMYWYRQDPGQGLRLIYYSQIVNDFQKGDIAEGYSVSREKKESFPLTVTSAQKNPTAFYLCASSPGTGYGVNTEAFFGQGTRLTVV.

The V gene is TRBV30, the J gene TRBJ1-5; D ambiguous. Trimming pared 1 base from V and 4 bases from J, leaving 14 bases between. Germline assignment: CDR1 GTSNPN and CDR2 SVGIG (reference sequence). The CDR3 loop spans 15 amino acids. The CDR3 coding sequence is TGTGCCTGGAGTGAGGCAGGACTTGGAAATCAGCCCCAGCATTTT. It encodes CAWSEAGLGNQPQHF.

V usage is TRBV24-1 and J usage is TRBJ2-7; D is possibly TRBD1 (6 bases). The CDR3 length is 16 residues. Deletions cut 4 bases from V and 8 bases from J, with 23 bases between. Germline V gives CDR1 KGHDR, CDR2 SFDVKD. CDR3 amino acids: CATSDPTQGPPVKQYF. Here the CDR3 DNA reads TGTGCCACCAGTGACCCAACACAGGGTCCGCCGGTGAAGCAGTACTTC.

V is TRBV7-9 and J is TRBJ1-1; TRBD1 is a possible D gene (5 bases). Per germline, CDR1 SEHNR and CDR2 FQNEAQ (reference sequence). The V and J ends lost 5 bases and 2 bases respectively, with 12 bases between them. CDR3 length: 14 residues. CDR3 loop: CASSQGDSNTEAFF. CDR3 bases: TGTGCCAGCAGCCAAGGGGACTCTAACACTGAAGCTTTCTTT.

The chain recombines TRBV10-2 with TRBJ1-2; 8 bases fit TRBD1. With V trimmed by 5 bases and J by 2 bases, 10 bases remained unmatched. This CDR3 contains 16 residues. Germline V CDR1 and CDR2: WSHSY, SAAADI. The chain's CDR3 is CASSPVPGQENYGYTF. CDR3 nucleotides: TGCGCCAGCAGTCCGGTCCCGGGACAGGAAAACTATGGCTACACCTTC.

Many counts were recorded for this clone. V usage is TRBV5-1 and J usage is TRBJ2-1; a weak D match, TRBD1 (5 bases). The V gene's germline CDR1 is SGHRS and CDR2 YFSETQ. The CDR3 runs 13 residues. Trimming removed 4 bases from V and 8 bases from J, with 13 bases in between. The CDR3 region has the DNA TGCGCCAGCAGCGCCGACAGTATCCATGAGCAGTTCTTC. This translates into CASSADSIHEQFF.

The rearrangement joins TRBV11-2 to TRBJ2-3; 8 nucleotides align to TRBD2. Trimming cost V 5 bases and J 2 bases; bases outside gene matches: 12. Germline CDR1 and CDR2: SGHAT and FQNNGV. The CDR3 consists of 17 residues. The CDR3 region has the DNA TGTGCCAGCAGCCTGGGCGGGAGCGGGGGATACACAGATACGCAGTATTTT. Its protein is CASSLGGSGGYTDTQYF. Together with reference TRBV11-2 and TRBJ2-3, the CDR3 gives the full variable domain: EAGVAQSPRYKIIEKRQSVAFWCNPISGHATLYWYQQILGQGPKLLIQFQNNGVVDDSQLPKDRFSAERLKGVDSTLKIQPAKLEDSAVYLCASSLGGSGGYTDTQYFGPGTRLTVL.

J is TRBJ1-5 and V is TRBV19; D unresolved. Trimming cost V 1 base and J 0 bases, with 7 bases left between them. Germline values: CDR1 LNHDA, CDR2 SQIVND (reference sequence). This CDR3 spans 15 amino acids. The CDR3 reads CASSIARYSNQPQHF. CDR3 DNA sequence: TGTGCCAGTAGTATAGCACGGTATAGCAATCAGCCCCAGCATTTT.

V is TRBV10-3 and J is TRBJ1-2; D call uncertain. Germline CDR1 is ENHRY and CDR2 is SYGVKD. The ends were cut back, 0 bases at V and 1 base at J, with 6 bases in the middle. The CDR3 extends over 14 amino acids. CDR3 loop: CAISESWSNYGYTF. The CDR3 region has the DNA TGTGCCATCAGTGAGTCATGGAGTAACTATGGCTACACCTTC.

The chain uses TRBV6-5 and TRBJ1-3; TRBD1 might be the D (6 bases). CDR1 MNHEY and CDR2 SVGAGI come from the germline V gene. Trimming cost V 0 bases and J 3 bases, with 12 bases left between them. The CDR3 contains 16 residues. CDR3 in DNA: TGTGCCAGCAGTTACTCTGCCAGGGGTTATGGAAACACCATATATTTT. Translating it yields CASSYSARGYGNTIYF.

This clone was detected only a few times. The chain employs TRBV5-1 and TRBJ1-2; the D gene is possibly TRBD1 (6 bases). This CDR3 comprises 13 residues. From germline, CDR1 is SGHRS and CDR2 YFSETQ. V was clipped by 2 bases and J by 2 bases, with 7 bases between them. CDR3 nucleotides: TGCGCCAGCAGCTTAGGACAGAACTATGGCTACACCTTC. Translated, it gives CASSLGQNYGYTF.

This chain's CDR3 is CASSALNPGQGYEQYF. DNA for the CDR3: TGTGCCAGCAGTGCTTTGAATCCGGGACAGGGCTACGAGCAGTACTTC. The rearrangement uses TRBV6-1 and TRBJ2-7, with 9 bases matching TRBD1. CDR1 MNHNS and CDR2 SASEGT come from the germline V gene. Trimming took 4 bases from V and 3 from J; bases not matched to a gene: 10. The CDR3 covers 16 residues.